The 6 T cell receptor beta chains presented below share a single source sample, sequenced in a study of shared clonotypes between healthy human individuals. Sequenced by immunoSEQ multiplex PCR; TCRdb stores in-frame clones only, minus some. Of about 2.2 million clones listed, 90% to 95% were seen once; the top ten hold about 1.6%. Selected positively for CCR7 and CD45RO-negative, naive CD8 cells excluded terminally differentiated effector memory CD45RA+ cells. The sample was naive CD8+ T cells from PBMCs. The receptors derive from a man between 18 and 29 years old in good health. Some clones in this sample may be carry-over from other donors' samples.

The CDR3 spells CASTGSVELFEAFF. CDR3 nucleotides: TGTGCCAGCACCGGGAGCGTCGAGCTGTTTGAAGCTTTCTTT. The chain couples TRBV7-9 to TRBJ1-1; D gene ambiguous. The germline gives CDR1 SEHNR, CDR2 FQNEAQ (reference sequence). Trimming took 7 bases from V and 7 from J, leaving 19 bases between them. The CDR3 totals 14 residues.

This sequence joins TRBV9 and TRBJ2-3; 11 bases agree with TRBD2. Germline assignment: CDR1 SGDLS and CDR2 YYNGEE. The junction had 5 bases not matched to a gene; V was cut back by 3 bases and J by 5 bases. The CDR3 contains 15 residues. In DNA form, the CDR3 reads TGTGCCAGCAGCGCGACTAGCGGGGAGGGAGATACGCAGTATTTT. Translating gives CASSATSGEGDTQYF.

The chain carries TRBV6-1 and TRBJ1-5, with D possibly matching TRBD1 (5 bases). Germline CDR1 reads MNHNS; CDR2 reads SASEGT. Trimming left V 8 bases short and J 2 bases short, with 13 bases between. CDR3 length: 14 amino acids. This chain's CDR3 is CASWYTGGNQPQHF. The DNA of the CDR3 is TGTGCCAGCTGGTATACAGGCGGCAATCAGCCCCAGCATTTT.

Concerning this clone: Germline is not matched at one junction end, which may reflect a read error. CDR3 loop: CSVEGTSLTYSEQFF. The DNA of the CDR3 is TGCAGCGTTGAGGGGACTAGCTTAACCTACAGTGAGCAGTTCTTC. V gene TRBV29-1 combines with J gene TRBJ2-1, with 9 bases identical to TRBD2. The CDR3 contains 15 residues. Germline V gene lookup returns CDR1 SQVTM and CDR2 ANQGSEA.

The chain couples TRBV27 to TRBJ1-6; D remains unclear. Germline V CDR1 and CDR2: MNHEY, SMNVEV (reference sequence). The ends were cut back, 0 bases at V and 8 bases at J, with 14 bases in the middle. This CDR3 has 16 residues. CDR3 bases: TGTGCCAGCAGTTTATCGGAGGCGGAAGGGCATTCACCCCTCCACTTT. Translation: CASSLSEAEGHSPLHF.

The chain combines TRBV2 with TRBJ2-3; maybe TRBD2 (5 bases). The CDR3 contains 17 residues. V was trimmed by 2 bases and J by 2 bases, leaving 17 bases between them. The V gene's germline CDR1 is SNHLY and CDR2 FYNNEI. The CDR3 DNA reads as TGTGCCAGCAGTGAATGGCTAGCCGAAACCACCACAGATACGCAGTATTTT. This sequence encodes CASSEWLAETTTDTQYF.